These 25 T cell receptor beta chains share one sample of origin, sequenced in a study of cytomegalovirus exposure and HLA in healthy donors. The protocol was immunoSEQ multiplex PCR, while the TCRdb copy is restricted to in-frame clones and leaves out a portion. The sample holds about 140,000 clones; around 85% are singletons and the top ten take nearly 3%. The specimen was PBMCs. These receptor sequences come from a man aged 18 to 29 in good health and CMV-seronegative.

The chain couples TRBV28 to TRBJ2-2; 9 bases match TRBD2. The V gene end was trimmed by 5 bases and the J gene end by 7 bases; junction bases not matched to a gene: 20. From germline, CDR1 is MDHEN and CDR2 SYDVKM. The CDR3 has 19 amino acids. The DNA for the CDR3 is TGTGCCAGCAGTCCAGAAGCCGGGACTAGCAATCCCCTCGACGGGGAGCTGTTTTTT. This sequence encodes CASSPEAGTSNPLDGELFF.

J is TRBJ2-1 and V is TRBV29-1; 10 bases match TRBD2. This CDR3 comprises 13 residues. V was pared by 4 bases and J by 6 bases, with 3 bases of the junction left unmatched. CDR1 is SQVTM, CDR2 ANQGSEA, per germline. CDR3 sequence: CSVVAGGVNEQFF. Written as DNA, the CDR3 is TGCAGCGTTGTAGCGGGAGGTGTCAATGAGCAGTTCTTC.

The chain uses TRBV7-8 and TRBJ2-7; 9 bases are a match to TRBD1. V was clipped by 5 bases and J by 4 bases; unmatched bases: 12. The CDR3 contains 16 residues. Germline V CDR1 and CDR2: SGHVS, FQNEAQ. Here the CDR3 reads CASSAPGTGHRYEQYF. The CDR3 DNA reads as TGTGCCAGCAGCGCCCCGGGGACAGGGCACCGGTACGAGCAGTACTTC.

The chain is built from TRBV5-1 and TRBJ2-5; D may be TRBD1 (5 bases). Trimming took 1 base from V and 4 from J, leaving 11 bases between them. The CDR3 loop spans 14 amino acids. Germline V gene data show CDR1 as SGHRS and CDR2 as YFSETQ. CDR3 loop: CASSLQGAGETQYF. The CDR3, as DNA: TGCGCCAGCAGCTTGCAAGGGGCTGGAGAGACCCAGTACTTC.

A word on this clone: The same CDR3 arises from other DNA sequences in this sample as well. The CDR3 spells CASRKTGGSNQPQHF. As DNA, the CDR3 is TGTGCCAGCAGGAAAACGGGGGGGAGCAATCAGCCCCAGCATTTT. This sequence joins TRBV28 and TRBJ1-5; TRBD1 is a possible D gene (5 bases). This CDR3 is built from 15 residues. CDR1 is MDHEN and CDR2 is SYDVKM in the germline V gene. The V and J ends lost 6 bases and 1 base respectively, with 13 bases between them. The complete variable domain, with remaining parts taken from reference TRBV28 and TRBJ1-5, reads DVKVTQSSRYLVKRTGEKVFLECVQDMDHENMFWYRQDPGLGLRLIYFSYDVKMKEKGDIPEGYSVSREKKERFSLILESASTNQTSMYLCASRKTGGSNQPQHFGDGTRLSIL.

This chain links TRBV23-1 with TRBJ2-5, with 9 bases identical to TRBD2. TRBV23-1 is an open reading frame whose function is uncertain. V lost 3 bases to trimming and J lost 4 bases; unmatched junction nucleotides: 6. This CDR3 comprises 15 residues. The CDR3 sequence is CASSHLGLARETQYF. Written as DNA, the CDR3 is TGCGCCAGCAGTCACCTGGGACTAGCTCGAGAGACCCAGTACTTC.

The chain is built from TRBV19 and TRBJ1-1; D is unresolved. Trimming took off 7 bases at V and 4 bases at J, with 7 bases between the two ends. Germline loops: CDR1 LNHDA, CDR2 SQIVND (reference sequence). CDR3 size: 11 residues. The CDR3 nucleotides are TGTGCCAGTAACAGCGGCACTGAAGCTTTCTTT. This sequence encodes CASNSGTEAFF.

At least ten counts were recorded for this clone. The rearrangement uses TRBV25-1 and TRBJ2-1; maybe TRBD2 (5 bases). V dropped 2 bases and J dropped 3 bases, with 8 bases sitting between them. Germline lookup yields CDR1 MGHDK and CDR2 SYGVNS. The CDR3 runs 14 residues. CDR3 in DNA: TGTGCCAGCAGTGAAGGAGCGGACTACAATGAGCAGTTCTTC. This codes for CASSEGADYNEQFF.

The chain employs TRBV7-2 and TRBJ2-5; 8 positions agree with TRBD1. Per germline, CDR1 SGHTA and CDR2 FQGNSA. Losses at the gene ends were 5 bases for V and 1 base for J; bases not matched to a gene: 3. The CDR3 is 14 amino acids. The CDR3 sequence: CASSKDRAQETQYF. As DNA, the CDR3 is TGTGCCAGCAGCAAGGACAGGGCCCAAGAGACCCAGTACTTC.

This chain links TRBV7-9 with TRBJ2-3, with 10 nucleotides matching TRBD1. Germline V gives CDR1 SEHNR, CDR2 FQNEAQ (reference sequence). The CDR3 is 14 amino acids. V lost 5 bases and J lost 3; bases outside the gene matches: 2. CDR3 sequence (DNA): TGTGCCAGCAGCCGGACAGGGGGTACAGATACGCAGTATTTT. Translating gives CASSRTGGTDTQYF.

The chain joins TRBV27 to TRBJ2-6; 9 bases line up with TRBD1. Trimming cost V 5 bases and J 2 bases; bases outside gene matches: 7. The germline V gene has CDR1 MNHEY and CDR2 SMNVEV (reference sequence). The CDR3 consists of 17 residues. The CDR3 sequence: CASSADRGIPGANVLTF. The CDR3 region has the DNA TGTGCCAGCAGTGCGGACAGGGGTATTCCTGGGGCCAACGTCCTGACTTTC.

The rearrangement links TRBV11-2 to TRBJ2-7; D perhaps matches TRBD1 (5 bases). Germline lookup yields CDR1 SGHAT and CDR2 FQNNGV. This CDR3 is 15 amino acids long. Trimming left V 5 bases short and J 1 base short, with 15 bases between. This chain's CDR3 is CASSAAWGSSYEQYF. CDR3 nucleotides: TGTGCCAGCAGCGCTGCCTGGGGCAGTTCCTACGAGCAGTACTTC.

The V gene is TRBV27, the J gene TRBJ1-5; a possible D gene is TRBD1 (6 bases). The CDR3 is made up of 13 amino acids. Germline CDR1 reads MNHEY; CDR2 reads SMNVEV (reference sequence). The V and J ends lost 5 bases and 7 bases respectively, with 12 bases between them. CDR3 bases: TGTGCCAGCAGTGTTGGACAGACCCAGCCCCAGCATTTT. Translated: CASSVGQTQPQHF.

The chain links TRBV18 to TRBJ2-4, with TRBD1 matching over 7 bases. V lost 6 bases to trimming and J lost 0 bases; unmatched junction nucleotides: 8. This CDR3 spans 16 amino acids. Germline-derived CDR1 and CDR2 are KGHSH and LQKENI. The CDR3 DNA is TGTGCCAGCTCTCCCGGGACAGCTATAGCCAAAAACATTCAGTACTTC. It yields the protein CASSPGTAIAKNIQYF. The whole variable domain, filled in from reference TRBV18 and TRBJ2-4, reads NAGVMQNPRHLVRRRGQEARLRCSPMKGHSHVYWYRQLPEEGLKFMVYLQKENIIDESGMPKERFSAEFPKEGPSILRIQQVVRGDSAAYFCASSPGTAIAKNIQYFGAGTRLSVL.

V gene TRBV4-2 combines with J gene TRBJ1-1, with TRBD1 as a possible D gene (5 bases). V lost 2 bases, J lost 4 bases, and 14 bases lay in between. This CDR3 has 15 residues. The germline gives CDR1 LGHNA, CDR2 YNFKEQ. The CDR3, as DNA: TGTGCCAGCAGCCAAAGGAAGGGGCAGGGCACTGAAGCTTTCTTT. Its protein is CASSQRKGQGTEAFF.

The chain has TRBV4-3 and TRBJ2-1, with 12 bases aligning to TRBD2. The length of the CDR3 is 18 residues. Germline V gene data show CDR1 as LGHNA and CDR2 as YSLEER. Germline trimming cut 1 base from V and 5 bases from J; bases unmatched to any gene: 9. CDR3 bases: TGCGCCAGCAGCCAAGCCCTCCTAGCGGGAGGGATACACAATGAGCAGTTCTTC. Protein product: CASSQALLAGGIHNEQFF.

This chain links TRBV5-1 with TRBJ2-5, with 14 bases matching TRBD2. Germline V gene data show CDR1 as SGHRS and CDR2 as YFSETQ. The CDR3 covers 19 residues. Trimming took 4 bases from V and 0 from J; bases not matched to a gene: 11. CDR3: CASSPWTSGGPGYQETQYF. The CDR3 coding sequence is TGCGCCAGCAGCCCGTGGACTAGCGGGGGGCCCGGTTACCAAGAGACCCAGTACTTC.

The rearrangement joins TRBV6-1 to TRBJ2-7, with TRBD1 identical over 8 bases. Trimming at V came to 0 bases and at J to 2 bases, leaving 6 bases not matched to a gene. The V gene's germline CDR1 is MNHNS and CDR2 SASEGT. The CDR3 consists of 16 residues. The CDR3 spells CASSEAVGQAPYEQYF. The CDR3 DNA follows: TGTGCCAGCAGTGAAGCGGTGGGACAGGCCCCCTACGAGCAGTACTTC.

V usage is TRBV6-1 and J usage is TRBJ1-5; TRBD1 matches 8 bases. The CDR3 consists of 15 residues. Unmatched junction bases numbered 5, after V lost 6 bases and J lost 1 base. CDR1 and CDR2 (germline): MNHNS, SASEGT. CDR3 coding DNA: TGTGCCAGCAGAGAGGGGACAGGCAGCAATCAGCCCCAGCATTTT. It is translated as CASREGTGSNQPQHF.

V usage is TRBV21-1 and J usage is TRBJ2-1; TRBD1, the table's D call, was not compared with the DNA. TRBV21-1 is given as a pseudogene. The CDR3 has 16 residues. DNA of the CDR3: TGTGCCAGCAGCAACGTTGGGGCGCCCCCGAGACAGGAGGAGTTCTTC. It specifies CASSNVGAPPRQEEFF.

In this sample, this clone turned up a few times. The rearrangement uses TRBV15 and TRBJ1-5, with no clear D. Germline V gene data show CDR1 as LNHNV and CDR2 as YYDKDF (reference sequence). CDR3 length: 15 amino acids. V was trimmed by 0 bases and J by 4 bases, leaving 10 bases between them. CDR3 amino acids: CATSRDKGGNQPQHF. The CDR3 bases are TGTGCCACCAGCAGAGATAAGGGAGGGAATCAGCCCCAGCATTTT.

V is TRBV6-5 and J is TRBJ2-1, with D possibly matching TRBD1 (5 bases). V gave up 8 bases and J gave up 5 bases, with 16 bases separating them. Per germline, CDR1 MNHEY and CDR2 SVGAGI. The CDR3 covers 14 residues. This chain's CDR3 is CASGIQGTHNEQFF. CDR3 sequence (DNA): TGTGCCAGCGGTATCCAGGGTACCCACAATGAGCAGTTCTTC.

The chain carries TRBV27 and TRBJ1-3; the D is unclear. Trimming removed 6 bases from V and 4 bases from J, with 13 bases in between. The CDR3 has 14 amino acids. Germline CDR1 is MNHEY and CDR2 is SMNVEV (reference sequence). In DNA, the CDR3 is TGTGCCAGCAGCCCAGATTTTCGCGGAAACACCATATATTTT. It is translated as CASSPDFRGNTIYF.

This sequence joins TRBV5-1 and TRBJ1-4; 7 bases are shared with TRBD1. The CDR3 extends over 16 amino acids. CDR1 SGHRS and CDR2 YFSETQ come from the germline V gene. V was clipped by 1 base and J by 3 bases; unmatched bases: 6. Here the CDR3 reads CASSLLPQGSNEKLFF. The CDR3 DNA reads as TGCGCCAGCAGCTTGCTACCACAGGGGTCTAATGAAAAACTGTTTTTT.

In this sample, this clone turned up once. The chain recombines TRBV10-3 with TRBJ1-1; 8 bases match TRBD1. The V gene's germline CDR1 is ENHRY and CDR2 SYGVKD. The CDR3 length is 14 residues. The junction had 8 bases not matched to a gene; V was cut back by 8 bases and J by 3 bases. The CDR3 sequence: CAIGPTGGDTEAFF. In DNA, the CDR3 is TGTGCCATCGGCCCCACAGGGGGGGACACTGAAGCTTTCTTT.